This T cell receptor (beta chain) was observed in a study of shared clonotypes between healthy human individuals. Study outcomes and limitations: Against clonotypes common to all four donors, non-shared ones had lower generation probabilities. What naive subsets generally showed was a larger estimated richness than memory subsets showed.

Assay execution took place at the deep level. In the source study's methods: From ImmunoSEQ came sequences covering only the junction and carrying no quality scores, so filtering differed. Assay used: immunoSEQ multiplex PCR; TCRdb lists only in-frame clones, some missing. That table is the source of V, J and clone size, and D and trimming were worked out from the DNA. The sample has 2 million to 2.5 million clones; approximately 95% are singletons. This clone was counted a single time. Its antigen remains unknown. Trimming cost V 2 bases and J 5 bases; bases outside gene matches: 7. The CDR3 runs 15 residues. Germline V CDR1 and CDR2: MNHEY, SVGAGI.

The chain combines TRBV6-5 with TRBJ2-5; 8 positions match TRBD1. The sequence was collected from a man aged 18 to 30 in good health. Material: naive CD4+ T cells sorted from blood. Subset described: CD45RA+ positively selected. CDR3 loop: CASSYIRTGPETQYF. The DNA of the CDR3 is TGTGCCAGCAGTTACATCAGGACAGGGCCCGAGACCCAGTACTTC.